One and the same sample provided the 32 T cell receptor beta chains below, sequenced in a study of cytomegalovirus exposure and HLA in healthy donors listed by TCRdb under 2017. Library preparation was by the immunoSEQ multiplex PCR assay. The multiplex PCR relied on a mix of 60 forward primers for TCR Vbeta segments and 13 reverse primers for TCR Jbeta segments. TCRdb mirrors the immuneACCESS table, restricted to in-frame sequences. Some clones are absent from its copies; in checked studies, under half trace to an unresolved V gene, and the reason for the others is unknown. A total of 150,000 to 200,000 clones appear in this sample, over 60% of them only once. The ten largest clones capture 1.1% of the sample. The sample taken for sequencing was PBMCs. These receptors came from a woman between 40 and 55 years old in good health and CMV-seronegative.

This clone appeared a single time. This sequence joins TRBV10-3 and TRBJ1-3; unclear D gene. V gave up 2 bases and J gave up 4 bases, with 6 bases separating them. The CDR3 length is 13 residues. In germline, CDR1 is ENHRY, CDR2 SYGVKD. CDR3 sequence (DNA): TGTGCCATCAGTGAGACACCCGGAAACACCATATATTTT. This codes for CAISETPGNTIYF.

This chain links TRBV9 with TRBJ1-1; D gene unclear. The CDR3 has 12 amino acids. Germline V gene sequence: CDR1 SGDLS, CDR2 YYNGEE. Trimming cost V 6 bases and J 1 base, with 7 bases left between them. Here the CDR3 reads CASTEQNTEAFF. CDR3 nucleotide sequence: TGTGCCAGCACCGAGCAGAACACTGAAGCTTTCTTT.

The CDR3 sequence: CASSIRLAGVQETQYF. The CDR3 DNA sequence: TGTGCCAGCAGCATAAGACTAGCGGGAGTACAAGAGACCCAGTACTTC. This chain connects TRBV11-3 to TRBJ2-5; 12 bases fit TRBD2. J lost 2 bases, V lost 5 bases, and 6 bases had no gene match. This CDR3 has 16 residues. Germline lookup yields CDR1 SGHNT and CDR2 YENEEA.

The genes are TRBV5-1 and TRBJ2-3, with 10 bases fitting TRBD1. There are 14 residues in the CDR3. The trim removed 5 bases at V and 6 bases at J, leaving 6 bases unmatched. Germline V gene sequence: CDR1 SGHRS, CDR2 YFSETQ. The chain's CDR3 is CASRPTGGSDTQYF. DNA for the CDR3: TGCGCCAGCAGGCCGACAGGGGGCAGCGATACGCAGTATTTT.

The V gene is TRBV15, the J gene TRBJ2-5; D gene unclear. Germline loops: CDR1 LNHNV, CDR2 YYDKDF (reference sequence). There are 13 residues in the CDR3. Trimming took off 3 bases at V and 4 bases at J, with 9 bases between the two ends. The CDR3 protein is CATSSNDRETQYF. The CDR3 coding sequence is TGTGCCACCAGCAGCAATGATAGAGAGACCCAGTACTTC.

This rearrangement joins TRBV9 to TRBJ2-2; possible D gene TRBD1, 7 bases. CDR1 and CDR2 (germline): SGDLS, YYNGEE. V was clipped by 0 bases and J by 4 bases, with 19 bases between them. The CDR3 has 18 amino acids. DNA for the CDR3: TGTGCCAGCAGCGTAGCTACGGTGGGGCAGGGGGGCACCGGGGAGCTGTTTTTT. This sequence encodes CASSVATVGQGGTGELFF.

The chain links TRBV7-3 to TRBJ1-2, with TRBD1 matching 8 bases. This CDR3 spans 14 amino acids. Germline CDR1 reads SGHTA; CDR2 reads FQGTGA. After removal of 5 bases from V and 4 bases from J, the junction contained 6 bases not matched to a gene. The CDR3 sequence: CASSPQGGIYGYTF. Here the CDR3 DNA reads TGTGCCAGCAGCCCACAGGGGGGGATCTATGGCTACACCTTC.

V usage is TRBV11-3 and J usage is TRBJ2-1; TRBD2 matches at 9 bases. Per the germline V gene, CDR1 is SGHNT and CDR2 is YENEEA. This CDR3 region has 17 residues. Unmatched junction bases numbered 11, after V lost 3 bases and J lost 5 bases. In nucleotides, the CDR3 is TGTGCCAGCAGCTTTTCAAATTGGACTAGCGCGGACAATGAGCAGTTCTTC. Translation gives CASSFSNWTSADNEQFF.

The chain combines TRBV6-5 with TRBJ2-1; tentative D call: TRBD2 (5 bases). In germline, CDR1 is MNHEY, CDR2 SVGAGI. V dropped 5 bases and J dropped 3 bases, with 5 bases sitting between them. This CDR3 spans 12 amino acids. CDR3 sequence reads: CASSTSYNEQFF. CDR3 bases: TGTGCCAGCAGTACTAGCTACAATGAGCAGTTCTTC.

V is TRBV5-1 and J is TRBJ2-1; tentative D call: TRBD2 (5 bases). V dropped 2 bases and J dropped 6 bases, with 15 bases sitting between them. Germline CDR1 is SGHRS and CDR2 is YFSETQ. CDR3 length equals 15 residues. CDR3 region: CASSFPSTRGNEQFF. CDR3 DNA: TGCGCCAGCAGCTTCCCCTCAACCCGGGGCAATGAGCAGTTCTTC.

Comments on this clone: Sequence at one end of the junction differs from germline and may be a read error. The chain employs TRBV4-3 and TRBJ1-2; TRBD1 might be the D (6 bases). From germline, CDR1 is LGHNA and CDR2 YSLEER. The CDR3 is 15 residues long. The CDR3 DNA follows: TGCGCCAGCAGCCAAGACTACAGGGATGAAGCTGGCTGCACCTTC. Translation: CASSQDYRDEAGCTF.

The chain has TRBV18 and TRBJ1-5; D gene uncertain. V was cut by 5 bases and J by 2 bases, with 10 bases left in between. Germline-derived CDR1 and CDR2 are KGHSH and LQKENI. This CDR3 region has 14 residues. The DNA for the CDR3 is TGTGCCAGCTCAGTCGCTGGCCGCAATCAGCCCCAGCATTTT. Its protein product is CASSVAGRNQPQHF.

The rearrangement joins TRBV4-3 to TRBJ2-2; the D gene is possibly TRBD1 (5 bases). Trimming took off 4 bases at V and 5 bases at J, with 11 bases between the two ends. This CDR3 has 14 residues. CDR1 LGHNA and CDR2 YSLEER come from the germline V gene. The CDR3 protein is CASSRRARTGELFF. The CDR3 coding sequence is TGCGCCAGCAGCCGCAGGGCCAGGACCGGGGAGCTGTTTTTT.

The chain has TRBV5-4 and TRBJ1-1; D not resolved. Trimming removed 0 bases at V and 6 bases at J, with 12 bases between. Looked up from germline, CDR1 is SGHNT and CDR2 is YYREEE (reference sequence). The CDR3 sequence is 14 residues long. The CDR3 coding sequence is TGTGCCAGCAGCTTGGTGAAGGCCGGGGCTGAAGCTTTCTTT. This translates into CASSLVKAGAEAFF. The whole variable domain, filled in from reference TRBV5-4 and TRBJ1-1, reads ETGVTQSPTHLIKTRGQQVTLRCSSQSGHNTVSWYQQALGQGPQFIFQYYREEENGRGNFPPRFSGLQFPNYSSELNVNALELDDSALYLCASSLVKAGAEAFFGQGTRLTVV.

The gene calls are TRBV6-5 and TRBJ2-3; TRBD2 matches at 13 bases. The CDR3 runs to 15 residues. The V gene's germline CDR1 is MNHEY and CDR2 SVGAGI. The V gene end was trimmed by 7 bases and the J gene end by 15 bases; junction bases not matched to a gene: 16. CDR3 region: CASKEIGLAGDEIYF. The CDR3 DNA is TGTGCCAGCAAAGAAATCGGACTAGCGGGAGACGAGATTTATTTT.

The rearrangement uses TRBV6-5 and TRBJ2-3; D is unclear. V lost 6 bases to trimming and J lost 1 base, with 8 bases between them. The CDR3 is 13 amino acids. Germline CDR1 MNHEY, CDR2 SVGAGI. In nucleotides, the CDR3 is TGTGCCAGCAGGAGTGGTGGCACAGATACGCAGTATTTT. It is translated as CASRSGGTDTQYF.

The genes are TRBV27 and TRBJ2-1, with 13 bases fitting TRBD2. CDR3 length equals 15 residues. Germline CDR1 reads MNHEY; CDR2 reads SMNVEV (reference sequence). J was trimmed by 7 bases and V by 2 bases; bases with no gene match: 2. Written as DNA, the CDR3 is TGTGCCAGCAGTTTAAAGACTAGCGGGGGGAATGAGCAGTTCTTC. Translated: CASSLKTSGGNEQFF.

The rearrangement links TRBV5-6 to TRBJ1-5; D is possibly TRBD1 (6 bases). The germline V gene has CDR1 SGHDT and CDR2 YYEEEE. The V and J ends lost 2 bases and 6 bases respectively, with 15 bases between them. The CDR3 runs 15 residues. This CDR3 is CASSLWTAGSQPQHF. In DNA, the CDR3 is TGTGCCAGCAGCTTATGGACAGCGGGAAGTCAGCCCCAGCATTTT.

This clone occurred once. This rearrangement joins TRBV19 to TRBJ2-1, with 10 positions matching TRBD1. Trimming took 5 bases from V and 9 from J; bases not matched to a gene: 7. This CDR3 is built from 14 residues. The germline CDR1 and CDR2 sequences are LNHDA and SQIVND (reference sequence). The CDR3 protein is CASSSRQGAVEQFF. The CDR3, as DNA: TGTGCCAGTAGTTCTAGACAGGGGGCAGTTGAGCAGTTCTTC.

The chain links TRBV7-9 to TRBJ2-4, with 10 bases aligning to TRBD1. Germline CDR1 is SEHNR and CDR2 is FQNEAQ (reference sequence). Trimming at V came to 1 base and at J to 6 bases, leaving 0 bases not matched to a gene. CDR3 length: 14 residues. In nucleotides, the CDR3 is TGTGCCAGCAGCTTAGGGACAGGGGGAAACATTCAGTACTTC. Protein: CASSLGTGGNIQYF.

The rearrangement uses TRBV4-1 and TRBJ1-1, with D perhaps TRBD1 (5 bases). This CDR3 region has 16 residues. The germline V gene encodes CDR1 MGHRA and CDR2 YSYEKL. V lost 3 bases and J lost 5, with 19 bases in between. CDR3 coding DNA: TGCGCCAGCAGCCAGGGGGGAGGGGCAGGATGGACTGAAGCTTTCTTT. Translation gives CASSQGGGAGWTEAFF.

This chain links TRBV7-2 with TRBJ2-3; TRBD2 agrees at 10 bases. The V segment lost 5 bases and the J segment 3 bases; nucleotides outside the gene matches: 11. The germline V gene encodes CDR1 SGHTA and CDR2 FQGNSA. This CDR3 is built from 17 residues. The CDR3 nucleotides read TGTGCCAGCAGCCTATCGCCAGCGGGAGGGCCGACAGATACGCAGTATTTT. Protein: CASSLSPAGGPTDTQYF.

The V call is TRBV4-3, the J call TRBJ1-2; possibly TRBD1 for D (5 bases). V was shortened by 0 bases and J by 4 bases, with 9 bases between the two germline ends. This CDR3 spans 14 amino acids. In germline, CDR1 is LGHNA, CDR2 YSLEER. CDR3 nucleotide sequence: TGCGCCAGCAGCCAAGAGGCGGGGGTCTATGGCTACACCTTC. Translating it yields CASSQEAGVYGYTF.

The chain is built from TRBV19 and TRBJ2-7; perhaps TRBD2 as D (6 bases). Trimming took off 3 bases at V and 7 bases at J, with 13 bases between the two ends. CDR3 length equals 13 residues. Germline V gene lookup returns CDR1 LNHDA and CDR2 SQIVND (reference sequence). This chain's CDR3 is CASSMGGGGEQYF. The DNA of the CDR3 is TGTGCCAGTAGTATGGGGGGAGGAGGTGAGCAGTACTTC.

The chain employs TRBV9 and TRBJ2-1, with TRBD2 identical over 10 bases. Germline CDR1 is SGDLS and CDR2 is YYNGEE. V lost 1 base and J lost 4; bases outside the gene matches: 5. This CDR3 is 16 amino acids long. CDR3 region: CASSVSGLAVYNEQFF. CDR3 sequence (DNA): TGTGCCAGCAGCGTATCCGGACTAGCGGTTTACAATGAGCAGTTCTTC.

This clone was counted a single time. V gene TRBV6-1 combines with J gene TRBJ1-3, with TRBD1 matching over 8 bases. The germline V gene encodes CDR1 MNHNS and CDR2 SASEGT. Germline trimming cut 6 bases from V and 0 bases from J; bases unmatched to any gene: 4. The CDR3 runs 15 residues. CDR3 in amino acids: CASSRDRSSGNTIYF. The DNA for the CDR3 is TGTGCCAGCAGCAGGGACAGGTCCTCTGGAAACACCATATATTTT.

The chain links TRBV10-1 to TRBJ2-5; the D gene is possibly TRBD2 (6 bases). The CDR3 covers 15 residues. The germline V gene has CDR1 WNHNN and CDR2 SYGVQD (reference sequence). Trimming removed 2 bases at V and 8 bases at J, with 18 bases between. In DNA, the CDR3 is TGCGCCAGCAGTGAGGGGCCGGGAGAGGATCCAACCCAGTACTTC. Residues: CASSEGPGEDPTQYF.

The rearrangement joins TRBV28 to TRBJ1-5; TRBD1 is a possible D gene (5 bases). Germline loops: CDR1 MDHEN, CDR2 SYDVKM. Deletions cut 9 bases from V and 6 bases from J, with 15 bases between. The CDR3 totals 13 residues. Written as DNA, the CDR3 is TGTGCCAGTCTCCATCAGGGCGGTCAGCCCCAGCATTTT. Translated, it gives CASLHQGGQPQHF. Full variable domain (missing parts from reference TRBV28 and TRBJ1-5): DVKVTQSSRYLVKRTGEKVFLECVQDMDHENMFWYRQDPGLGLRLIYFSYDVKMKEKGDIPEGYSVSREKKERFSLILESASTNQTSMYLCASLHQGGQPQHFGDGTRLSIL.

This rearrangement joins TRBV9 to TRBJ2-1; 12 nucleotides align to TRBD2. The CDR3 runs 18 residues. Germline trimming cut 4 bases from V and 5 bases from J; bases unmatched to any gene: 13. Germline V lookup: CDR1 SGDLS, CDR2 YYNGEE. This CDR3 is CASSNGGTSGLSHNEQFF. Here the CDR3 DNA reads TGTGCCAGCAGCAACGGAGGGACTAGCGGGCTTAGCCACAATGAGCAGTTCTTC.

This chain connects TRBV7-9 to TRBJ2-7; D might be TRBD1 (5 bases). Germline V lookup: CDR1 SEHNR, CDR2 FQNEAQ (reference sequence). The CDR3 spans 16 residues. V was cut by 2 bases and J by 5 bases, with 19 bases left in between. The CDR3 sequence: CASSLLATAREDEQYF. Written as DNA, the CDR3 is TGTGCCAGCAGCTTACTGGCGACAGCACGTGAGGACGAGCAGTACTTC.

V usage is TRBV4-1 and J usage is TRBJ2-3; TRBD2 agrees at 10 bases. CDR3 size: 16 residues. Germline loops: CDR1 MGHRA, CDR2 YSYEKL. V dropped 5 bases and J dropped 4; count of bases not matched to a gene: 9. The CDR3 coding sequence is TGCGCCAGCAGCTTTACGCTAGCGGGAGAAGCAGATACGCAGTATTTT. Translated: CASSFTLAGEADTQYF.

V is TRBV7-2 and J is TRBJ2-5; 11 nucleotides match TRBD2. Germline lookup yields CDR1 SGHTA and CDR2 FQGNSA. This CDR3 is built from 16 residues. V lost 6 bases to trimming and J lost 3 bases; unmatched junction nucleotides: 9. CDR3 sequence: CASSPTSGREEETQYF. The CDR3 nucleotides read TGTGCCAGCAGTCCAACTAGCGGGAGAGAGGAAGAGACCCAGTACTTC.